The present entry profiles one TCR beta chain with its context. Its antigen is still unknown. A TCRbeta library incorporating unique molecular identifiers was prepared. Via MiXCR, TCRdb re-called the PCR reads, giving one row per CDR3 protein. The sample holds about 240,000 distinct CDR3 sequences; about 25% are singletons and the top ten take about 2.5%. Germline CDR1 and CDR2: SGDLS and YYNGEE. This CDR3 comprises 19 residues. V shed 0 bases and J shed 0 bases, with 19 bases lying between them. This specimen comes from a study of T-cell reconstitution after alpha-beta-depleted transplantation in children. General observations from the study: T-cell numbers and diversity, one year after transplant, stemmed largely from T cells that were newly produced. Some patients showed high day-60 TCRbeta diversity, which derived from surviving recipient T cells and thymic progenitors. Expanded graft clones, several hundred of them, were reportedly the source of alpha-beta T cells about two months after transplant.

The chain links TRBV9 to TRBJ2-1; D ambiguous. The source material was PBMCs, sampled before TCRalphabeta/CD19-depleted stem cell transplant. This receptor was taken from a girl aged 2 to 10 with Fanconi anemia, due to receive a stem cell transplant. The CDR3, as DNA: TGTGCCAGCAGCGTAGCTTCCCTCGGTCGACACATCTCCTACAATGAGCAGTTCTTC. Residues: CASSVASLGRHISYNEQFF.